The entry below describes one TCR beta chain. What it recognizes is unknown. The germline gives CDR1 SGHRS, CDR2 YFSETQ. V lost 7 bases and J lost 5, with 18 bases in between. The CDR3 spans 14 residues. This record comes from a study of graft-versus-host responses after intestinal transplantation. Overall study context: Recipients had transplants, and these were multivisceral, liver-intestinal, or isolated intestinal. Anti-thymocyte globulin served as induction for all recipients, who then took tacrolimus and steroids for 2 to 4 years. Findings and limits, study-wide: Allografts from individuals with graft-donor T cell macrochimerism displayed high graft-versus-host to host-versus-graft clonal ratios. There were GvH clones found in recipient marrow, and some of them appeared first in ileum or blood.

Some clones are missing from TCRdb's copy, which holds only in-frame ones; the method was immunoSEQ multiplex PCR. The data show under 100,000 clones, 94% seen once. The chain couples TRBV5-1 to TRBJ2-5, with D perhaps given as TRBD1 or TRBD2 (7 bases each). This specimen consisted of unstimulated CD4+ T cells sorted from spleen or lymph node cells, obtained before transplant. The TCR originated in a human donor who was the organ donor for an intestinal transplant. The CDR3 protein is CASFRGGPEETQYF. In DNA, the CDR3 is TGCGCCAGCTTCAGGGGGGGACCCGAGGAGACCCAGTACTTC. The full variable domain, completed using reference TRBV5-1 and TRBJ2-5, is KAGVTQTPRYLIKTRGQQVTLSCSPISGHRSVSWYQQTPGQGLQFLFEYFSETQRNKGNFPGRFSGRQFSNSRSEMNVSTLELGDSALYLCASFRGGPEETQYFGPGTRLLVL.